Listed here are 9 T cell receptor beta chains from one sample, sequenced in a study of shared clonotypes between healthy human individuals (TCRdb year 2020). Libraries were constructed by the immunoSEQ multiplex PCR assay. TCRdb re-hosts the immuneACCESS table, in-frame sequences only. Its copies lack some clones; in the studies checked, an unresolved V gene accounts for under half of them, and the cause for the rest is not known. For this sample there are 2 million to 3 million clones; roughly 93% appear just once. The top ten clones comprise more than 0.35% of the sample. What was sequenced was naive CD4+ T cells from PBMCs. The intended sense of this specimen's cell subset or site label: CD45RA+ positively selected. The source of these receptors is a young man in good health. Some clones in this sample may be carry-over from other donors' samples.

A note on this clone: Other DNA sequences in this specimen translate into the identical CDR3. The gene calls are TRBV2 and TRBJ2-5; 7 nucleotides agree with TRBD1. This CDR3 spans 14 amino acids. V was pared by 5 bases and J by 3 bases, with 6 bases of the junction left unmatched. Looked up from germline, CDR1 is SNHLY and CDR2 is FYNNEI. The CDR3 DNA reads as TGTGCCAGCAGTTCCGGGACAGTGAAAGAGACCCAGTACTTC. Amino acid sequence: CASSSGTVKETQYF.

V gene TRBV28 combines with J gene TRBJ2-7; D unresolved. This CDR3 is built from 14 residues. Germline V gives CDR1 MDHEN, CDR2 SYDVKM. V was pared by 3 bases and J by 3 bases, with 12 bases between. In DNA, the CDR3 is TGTGCCAGCAGTTTTAGGTTGGCCGGCTACGAGCAGTACTTC. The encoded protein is CASSFRLAGYEQYF.

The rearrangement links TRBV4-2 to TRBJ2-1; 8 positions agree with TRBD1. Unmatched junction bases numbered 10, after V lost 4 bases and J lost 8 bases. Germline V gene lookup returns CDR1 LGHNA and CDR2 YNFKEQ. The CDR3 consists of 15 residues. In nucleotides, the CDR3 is TGTGCCAGCAGCCCGGTCGTCACAGGGGGACATGAGCAGTTCTTC. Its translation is CASSPVVTGGHEQFF.

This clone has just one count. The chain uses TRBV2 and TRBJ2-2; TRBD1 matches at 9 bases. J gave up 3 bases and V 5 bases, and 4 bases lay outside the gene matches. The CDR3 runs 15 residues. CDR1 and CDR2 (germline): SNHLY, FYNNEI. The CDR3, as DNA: TGTGCCAGCAGTCCGAGGGACAGGGACACCGGGGAGCTGTTTTTT. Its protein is CASSPRDRDTGELFF.

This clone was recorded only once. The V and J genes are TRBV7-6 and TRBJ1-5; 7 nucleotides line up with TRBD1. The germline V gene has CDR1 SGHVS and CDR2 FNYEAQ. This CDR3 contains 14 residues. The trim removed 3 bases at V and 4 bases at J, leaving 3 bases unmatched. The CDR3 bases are TGTGCCAGCAGCTTGGGGACAGTAAATCAGCCCCAGCATTTT. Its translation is CASSLGTVNQPQHF.

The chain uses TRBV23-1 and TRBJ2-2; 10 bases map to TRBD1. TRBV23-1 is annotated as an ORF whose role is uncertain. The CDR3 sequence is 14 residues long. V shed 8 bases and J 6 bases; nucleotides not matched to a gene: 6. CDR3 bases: TGCGCCAGCGATGACAGGGGGCTGCCCGGGGAGCTGTTTTTT. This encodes CASDDRGLPGELFF.

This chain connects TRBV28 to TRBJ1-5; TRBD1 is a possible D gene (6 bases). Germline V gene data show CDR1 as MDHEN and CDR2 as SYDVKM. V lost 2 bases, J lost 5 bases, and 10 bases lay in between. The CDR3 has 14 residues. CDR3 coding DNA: TGTGCCAGCAGTTTAGGGACACGCTATCAGCCCCAGCATTTT. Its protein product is CASSLGTRYQPQHF. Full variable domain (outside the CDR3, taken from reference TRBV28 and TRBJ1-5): DVKVTQSSRYLVKRTGEKVFLECVQDMDHENMFWYRQDPGLGLRLIYFSYDVKMKEKGDIPEGYSVSREKKERFSLILESASTNQTSMYLCASSLGTRYQPQHFGDGTRLSIL.

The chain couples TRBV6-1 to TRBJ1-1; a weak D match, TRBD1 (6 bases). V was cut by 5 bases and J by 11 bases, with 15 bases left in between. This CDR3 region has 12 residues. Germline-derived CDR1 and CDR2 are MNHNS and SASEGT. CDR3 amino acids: CASSNSGAGAFF. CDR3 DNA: TGTGCCAGCAGTAACTCAGGGGCAGGGGCTTTCTTT.

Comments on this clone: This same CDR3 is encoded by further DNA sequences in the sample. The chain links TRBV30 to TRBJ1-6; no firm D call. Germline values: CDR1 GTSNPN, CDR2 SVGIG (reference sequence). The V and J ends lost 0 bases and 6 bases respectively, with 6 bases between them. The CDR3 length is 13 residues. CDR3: CAWSVAVNSPLHF. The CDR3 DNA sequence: TGTGCCTGGAGTGTTGCTGTTAATTCACCCCTCCACTTT.